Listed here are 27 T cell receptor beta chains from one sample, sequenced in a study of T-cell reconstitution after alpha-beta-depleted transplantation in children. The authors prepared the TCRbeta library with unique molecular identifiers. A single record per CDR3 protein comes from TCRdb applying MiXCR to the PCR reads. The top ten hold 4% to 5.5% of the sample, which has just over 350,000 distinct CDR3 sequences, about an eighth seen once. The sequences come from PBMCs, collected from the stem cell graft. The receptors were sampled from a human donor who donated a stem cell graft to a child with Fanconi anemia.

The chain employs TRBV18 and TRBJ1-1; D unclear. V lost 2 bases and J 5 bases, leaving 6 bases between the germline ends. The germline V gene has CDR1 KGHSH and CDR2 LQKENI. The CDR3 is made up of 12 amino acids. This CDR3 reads CASSPRRTEAFF. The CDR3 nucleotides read TGTGCCAGCTCACCAAGGCGGACTGAAGCTTTCTTT.

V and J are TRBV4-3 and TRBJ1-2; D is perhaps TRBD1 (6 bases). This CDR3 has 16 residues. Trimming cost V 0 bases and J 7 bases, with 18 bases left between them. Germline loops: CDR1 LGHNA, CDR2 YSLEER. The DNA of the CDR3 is TGCGCCAGCAGCCAAGATACGGGGGGGCGGTCGGGTGGCTACACCTTC. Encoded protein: CASSQDTGGRSGGYTF.

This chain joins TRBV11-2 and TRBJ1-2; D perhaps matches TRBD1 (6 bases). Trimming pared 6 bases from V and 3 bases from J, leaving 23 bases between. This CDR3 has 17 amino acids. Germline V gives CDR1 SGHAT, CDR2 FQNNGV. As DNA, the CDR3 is TGTGCCAGCAGTGACACCGGTTGGGGACATGGAGACTATGGCTACACCTTC. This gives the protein CASSDTGWGHGDYGYTF.

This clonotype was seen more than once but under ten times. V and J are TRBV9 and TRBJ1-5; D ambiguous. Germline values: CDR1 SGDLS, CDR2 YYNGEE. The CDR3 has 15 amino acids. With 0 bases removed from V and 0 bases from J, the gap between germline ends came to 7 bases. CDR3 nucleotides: TGTGCCAGCAGCGTAGACGGATATAGCAATCAGCCCCAGCATTTT. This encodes CASSVDGYSNQPQHF.

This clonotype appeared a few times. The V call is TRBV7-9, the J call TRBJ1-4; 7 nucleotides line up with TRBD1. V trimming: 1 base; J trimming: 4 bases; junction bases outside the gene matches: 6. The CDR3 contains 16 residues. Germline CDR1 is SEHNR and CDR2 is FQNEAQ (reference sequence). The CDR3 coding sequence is TGTGCCAGCAGCTTAGTAAAGGGACAGAGTAATGAAAAACTGTTTTTT. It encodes CASSLVKGQSNEKLFF.

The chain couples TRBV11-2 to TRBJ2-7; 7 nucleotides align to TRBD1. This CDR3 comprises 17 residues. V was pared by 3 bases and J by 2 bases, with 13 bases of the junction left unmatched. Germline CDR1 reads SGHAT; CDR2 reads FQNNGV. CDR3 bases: TGTGCCAGCAGCTTGAGATCATCTCGGGACAGAACCTACGAGCAGTACTTC. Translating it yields CASSLRSSRDRTYEQYF.

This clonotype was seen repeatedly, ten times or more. The CDR3 loop reads CASSSGTRTEAFF. DNA for the CDR3: TGCGCCAGCAGCTCCGGGACGAGGACTGAAGCTTTCTTT. This sequence joins TRBV5-1 and TRBJ1-1; D may be TRBD1 (5 bases). CDR3 size: 13 residues. Germline V gene lookup returns CDR1 SGHRS and CDR2 YFSETQ. Trimming removed 3 bases at V and 5 bases at J, with 11 bases between.

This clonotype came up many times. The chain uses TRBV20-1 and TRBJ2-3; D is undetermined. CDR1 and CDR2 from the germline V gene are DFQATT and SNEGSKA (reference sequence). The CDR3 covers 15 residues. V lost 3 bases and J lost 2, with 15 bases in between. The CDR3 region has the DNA TGCAGTGCTAGCCCCCACGGAGACCTCACAGATACGCAGTATTTT. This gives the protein CSASPHGDLTDTQYF.

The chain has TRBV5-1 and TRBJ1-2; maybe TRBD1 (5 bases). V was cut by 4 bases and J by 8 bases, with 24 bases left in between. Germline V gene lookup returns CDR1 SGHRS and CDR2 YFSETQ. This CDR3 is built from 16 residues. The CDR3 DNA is TGCGCCAGCAGCCCTCAGCCAGGGTTTTACCGGGAAGGCTACACCTTC. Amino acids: CASSPQPGFYREGYTF.

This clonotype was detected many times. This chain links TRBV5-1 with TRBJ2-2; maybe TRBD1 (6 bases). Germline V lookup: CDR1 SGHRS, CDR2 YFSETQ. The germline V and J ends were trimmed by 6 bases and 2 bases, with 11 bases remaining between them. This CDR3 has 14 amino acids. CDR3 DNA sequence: TGCGCCAGCACAGGGGCCACTAACACCGGGGAGCTGTTTTTT. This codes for CASTGATNTGELFF.

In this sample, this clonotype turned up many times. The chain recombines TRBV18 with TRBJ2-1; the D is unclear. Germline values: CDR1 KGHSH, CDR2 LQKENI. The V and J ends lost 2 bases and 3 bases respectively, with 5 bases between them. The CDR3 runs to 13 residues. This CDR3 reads CASSPGFYNEQFF. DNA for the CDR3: TGTGCCAGCTCACCAGGTTTCTACAATGAGCAGTTCTTC.

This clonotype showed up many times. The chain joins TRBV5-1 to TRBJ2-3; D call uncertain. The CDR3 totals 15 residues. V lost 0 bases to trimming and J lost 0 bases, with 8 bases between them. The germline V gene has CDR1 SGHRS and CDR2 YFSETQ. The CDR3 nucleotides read TGCGCCAGCAGCTTGGTTGGGGATAGCACAGATACGCAGTATTTT. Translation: CASSLVGDSTDTQYF.

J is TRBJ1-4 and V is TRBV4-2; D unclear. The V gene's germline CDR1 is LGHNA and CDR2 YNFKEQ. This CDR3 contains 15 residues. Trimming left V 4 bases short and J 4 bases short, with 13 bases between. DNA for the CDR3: TGTGCCAGCAGCCGCTCGGTGGTCAGTAATGAAAAACTGTTTTTT. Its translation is CASSRSVVSNEKLFF.

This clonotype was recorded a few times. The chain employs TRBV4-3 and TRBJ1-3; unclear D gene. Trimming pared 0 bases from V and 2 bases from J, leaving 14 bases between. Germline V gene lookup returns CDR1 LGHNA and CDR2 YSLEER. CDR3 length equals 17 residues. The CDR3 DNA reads TGCGCCAGCAGCCAAGAATCTGTGGTGCATACTGGAAACACCATATATTTT. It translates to CASSQESVVHTGNTIYF.

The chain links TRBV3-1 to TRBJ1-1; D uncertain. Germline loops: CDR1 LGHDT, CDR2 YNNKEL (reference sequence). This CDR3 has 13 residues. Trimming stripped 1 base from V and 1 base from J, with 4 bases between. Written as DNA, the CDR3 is TGTGCCAGCAGCCAAGCAAAGAACACTGAAGCTTTCTTT. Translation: CASSQAKNTEAFF.

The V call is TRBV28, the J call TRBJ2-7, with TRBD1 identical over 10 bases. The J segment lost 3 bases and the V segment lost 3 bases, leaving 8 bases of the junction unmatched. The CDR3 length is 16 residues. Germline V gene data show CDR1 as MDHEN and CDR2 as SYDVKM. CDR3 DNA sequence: TGTGCCAGCAGTTTTTCCGGCTGGGACAGGGGCTACGAGCAGTACTTC. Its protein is CASSFSGWDRGYEQYF.

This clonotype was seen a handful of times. The CDR3 region is CASSSLTGGNEQFF. The CDR3 bases are TGTGCCAGCAGTTCTCTAACAGGGGGGAATGAGCAGTTCTTC. The chain is built from TRBV12-3 or TRBV12-4 and TRBJ2-1, with 8 positions matching TRBD1. This CDR3 contains 14 residues. The V and J ends lost 4 bases and 7 bases, in that order; junction bases with no gene match: 6.

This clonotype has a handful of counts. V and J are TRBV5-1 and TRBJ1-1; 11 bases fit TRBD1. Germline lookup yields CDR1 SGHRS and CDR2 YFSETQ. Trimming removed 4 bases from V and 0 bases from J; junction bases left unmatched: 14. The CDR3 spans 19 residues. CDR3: CASSPEGQGATLMNTEAFF. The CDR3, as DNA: TGCGCCAGCAGCCCGGAAGGACAGGGGGCCACCCTAATGAACACTGAAGCTTTCTTT.

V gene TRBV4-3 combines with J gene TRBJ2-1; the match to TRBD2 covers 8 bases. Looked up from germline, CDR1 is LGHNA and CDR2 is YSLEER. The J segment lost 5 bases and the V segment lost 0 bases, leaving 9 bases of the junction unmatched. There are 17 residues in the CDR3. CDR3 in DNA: TGCGCCAGCAGCCAAGATCGTGGAGCGGGAGTAAACAATGAGCAGTTCTTC. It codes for CASSQDRGAGVNNEQFF.

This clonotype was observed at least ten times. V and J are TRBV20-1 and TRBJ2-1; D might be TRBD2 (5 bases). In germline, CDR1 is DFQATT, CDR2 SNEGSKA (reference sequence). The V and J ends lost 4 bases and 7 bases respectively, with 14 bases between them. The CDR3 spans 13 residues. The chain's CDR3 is CSAKDGPGNEQFF. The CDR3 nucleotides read TGCAGTGCTAAGGATGGGCCGGGGAATGAGCAGTTCTTC.

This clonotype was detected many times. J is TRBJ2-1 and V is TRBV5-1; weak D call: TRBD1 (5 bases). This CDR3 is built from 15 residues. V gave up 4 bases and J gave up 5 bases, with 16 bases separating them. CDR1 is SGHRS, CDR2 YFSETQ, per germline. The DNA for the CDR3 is TGCGCCAGCAGCCCCTTCCCACTGACAGACAATGAGCAGTTCTTC. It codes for CASSPFPLTDNEQFF. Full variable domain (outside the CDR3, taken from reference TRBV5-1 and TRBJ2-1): KAGVTQTPRYLIKTRGQQVTLSCSPISGHRSVSWYQQTPGQGLQFLFEYFSETQRNKGNFPGRFSGRQFSNSRSEMNVSTLELGDSALYLCASSPFPLTDNEQFFGPGTRLTVL.

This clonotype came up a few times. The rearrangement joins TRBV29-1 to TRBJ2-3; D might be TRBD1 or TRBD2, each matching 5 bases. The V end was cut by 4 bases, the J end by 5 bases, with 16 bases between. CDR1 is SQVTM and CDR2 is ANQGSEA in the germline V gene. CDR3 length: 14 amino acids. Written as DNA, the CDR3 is TGCAGCGTTGGGGGCGCCGATGGGAGAGATACGCAGTATTTT. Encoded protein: CSVGGADGRDTQYF.

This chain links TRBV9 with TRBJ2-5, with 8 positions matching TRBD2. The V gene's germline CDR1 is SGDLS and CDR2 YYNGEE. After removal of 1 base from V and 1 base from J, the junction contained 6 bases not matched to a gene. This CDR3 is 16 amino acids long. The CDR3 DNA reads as TGTGCCAGCAGCGTATCGACGGGGGGGATCCAAGAGACCCAGTACTTC. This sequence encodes CASSVSTGGIQETQYF.

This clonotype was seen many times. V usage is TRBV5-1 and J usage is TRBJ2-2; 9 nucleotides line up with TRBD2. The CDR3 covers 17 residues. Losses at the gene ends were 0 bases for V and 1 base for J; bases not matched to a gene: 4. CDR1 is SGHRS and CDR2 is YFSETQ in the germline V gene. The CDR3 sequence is CASSLGKLAGNTGELFF. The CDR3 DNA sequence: TGCGCCAGCAGCTTGGGGAAACTAGCGGGGAACACCGGGGAGCTGTTTTTT. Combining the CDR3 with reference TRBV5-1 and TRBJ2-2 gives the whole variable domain KAGVTQTPRYLIKTRGQQVTLSCSPISGHRSVSWYQQTPGQGLQFLFEYFSETQRNKGNFPGRFSGRQFSNSRSEMNVSTLELGDSALYLCASSLGKLAGNTGELFFGEGSRLTVL.

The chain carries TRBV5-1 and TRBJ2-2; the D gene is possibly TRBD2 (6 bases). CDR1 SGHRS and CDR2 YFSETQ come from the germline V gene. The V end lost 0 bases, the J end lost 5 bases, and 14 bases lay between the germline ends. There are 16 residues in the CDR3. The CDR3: CASSLVWQGLTGELFF. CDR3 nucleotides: TGCGCCAGCAGCTTGGTATGGCAGGGACTGACCGGGGAGCTGTTTTTT.

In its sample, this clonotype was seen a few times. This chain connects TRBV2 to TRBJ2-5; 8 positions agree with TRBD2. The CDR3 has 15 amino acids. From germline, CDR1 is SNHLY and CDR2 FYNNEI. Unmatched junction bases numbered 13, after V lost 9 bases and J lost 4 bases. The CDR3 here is CASHGLARGGETQYF. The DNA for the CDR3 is TGTGCCAGTCACGGACTAGCACGGGGAGGAGAGACCCAGTACTTC.

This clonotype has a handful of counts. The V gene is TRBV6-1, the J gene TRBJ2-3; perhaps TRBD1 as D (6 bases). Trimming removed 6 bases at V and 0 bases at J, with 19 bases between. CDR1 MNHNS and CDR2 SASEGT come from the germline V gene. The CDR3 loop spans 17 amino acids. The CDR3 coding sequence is TGTGCCAGCAGCAAACCGGGACACGGAGTGAGCACAGATACGCAGTATTTT. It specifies CASSKPGHGVSTDTQYF.